The clone carrying this TCR beta chain was seen once. Its antigen is not identified. CDR3 length: 16 amino acids. Unmatched junction bases numbered 14, after V lost 2 bases and J lost 11 bases. Germline V gives CDR1 MGHDK, CDR2 SYGVNS. This record comes from a study of cytomegalovirus exposure and HLA in healthy donors. On the study more broadly: Out of 150 million to 200 million T cells, an earlier analysis found over 90 million unique TCR beta sequences in total. Most genotyped donors, around four fifths of more than 300, had Caucasian-associated genetic ancestry. Study-wide results and caveats: The presence/absence work took it that sequencing depth was about the same across donors. A missense variant in DCLRE1C was later tied to TCR beta V- and J-gene trimming.

PCR primers comprised 60 Vbeta and 13 Jbeta primers. Here immunoSEQ multiplex PCR was the method, and the copy in TCRdb shows in-frame clones only, minus some. The sample includes 100,000 or so clones, 50% to 70% seen only once; the top ten take less than 5%. The sequenced sample consisted of PBMCs. This TCR derives from a human donor in good health. The chain has TRBV25-1 and TRBJ2-3, with TRBD2 matching over 9 bases. CDR3 coding DNA: TGTGCCAGCAGTGAACCTAGCGGGATCGACGGTAAAGAGCAGTATTTT. It codes for CASSEPSGIDGKEQYF.